This entry describes one T cell receptor beta chain. These data belong to a study of blood T cell repertoires in COVID-19. At the level of the study: The United States, Italy and Spain supplied acute and convalescent COVID-19 samples.

Clones were read by immunoSEQ multiplex PCR, and TCRdb kept only the in-frame ones, dropping some. The top ten clones hold 2% to 3% of a sample with about 230,000 clones, approximately 82% of them seen once. V lost 9 bases to trimming and J lost 8 bases; unmatched junction nucleotides: 15. This CDR3 contains 14 residues. Germline V gene lookup returns CDR1 LNHDA and CDR2 SQIVND (reference sequence). This clonotype originated in a woman in her seventies with active or convalescent COVID-19. The sequenced material came from peripheral blood. The chain recombines TRBV19 with TRBJ1-2, with 7 bases lining up with TRBD1. CDR3 coding DNA: TGTGCCAGCTCAATAGGGGGACAGCCCTCCGGCTACACCTTC. This sequence encodes CASSIGGQPSGYTF. The whole variable domain, filled in from reference TRBV19 and TRBJ1-2, reads DGGITQSPKYLFRKEGQNVTLSCEQNLNHDAMYWYRQDPGQGLRLIYYSQIVNDFQKGDIAEGYSVSREKKESFPLTVTSAQKNPTAFYLCASSIGGQPSGYTFGSGTRLTVV.